This TCR beta chain was observed in a study of T cell therapy after organ transplantation. The sample holds a few counts of this clone. Its antigen is not identified. This sample's time point: 20-29 weeks after completion of therapy. The assay was immunoSEQ multiplex PCR, and TCRdb's table has in-frame clones only and misses some. The sample has 15,000 or so clones; over 75% are singletons. V shed 6 bases and J shed 2 bases, with 8 bases lying between them. The CDR3 is 12 residues long. CDR1 and CDR2 (germline): LNHDA, SQIVND (reference sequence). The sequence came from a human patient who had received a solid organ transplant and had CMV disease. The T cells may partly be graft donor cells. This sample comprised CD8+ T cells from blood, obtained after autologous CMV-specific T cell therapy. This chain connects TRBV19 to TRBJ2-7; D is ambiguous. DNA of the CDR3: TGTGCCAGTAGCCCCCGTACCTACGAGCAGTACTTC. Its translation is CASSPRTYEQYF.